This T cell receptor (beta chain) was captured in a study of PD-1 blockade in mismatch repair-deficient tumors. Whole-study context: Enrolled about 2012-2016, patients had progressing, pretreated mismatch repair-deficient cancers of around 12 types. Notes on the study in general: Tumor-resident clones, often undetectable pretreatment in blood, expanded then contracted after pembrolizumab.

CDR1 and CDR2 from the germline V gene are SGHRS and YFSETQ. This CDR3 spans 16 amino acids. V was pared by 4 bases and J by 2 bases, with 8 bases of the junction left unmatched. As for this clone: Its cognate antigen is unknown.

Regarding time point: roughly 10-day in vitro stimulation with candidate mutation-associated neoantigen peptide 1. Measured with immunoSEQ multiplex PCR; TCRdb has only the in-frame clones, and not every one. The sample lists about 9,200 clones; about 88% were seen once. Sample: cells cultured in vitro, taken from a patient treated with pembrolizumab. This clonotype was sampled from an adult with mismatch repair-deficient cancer. The chain combines TRBV5-1 with TRBJ1-4; 7 bases are shared with TRBD1. As DNA, the CDR3 is TGCGCCAGCAGCACGGGGGACAGTCGCACTAATGAAAAACTGTTTTTT. Its protein is CASSTGDSRTNEKLFF.